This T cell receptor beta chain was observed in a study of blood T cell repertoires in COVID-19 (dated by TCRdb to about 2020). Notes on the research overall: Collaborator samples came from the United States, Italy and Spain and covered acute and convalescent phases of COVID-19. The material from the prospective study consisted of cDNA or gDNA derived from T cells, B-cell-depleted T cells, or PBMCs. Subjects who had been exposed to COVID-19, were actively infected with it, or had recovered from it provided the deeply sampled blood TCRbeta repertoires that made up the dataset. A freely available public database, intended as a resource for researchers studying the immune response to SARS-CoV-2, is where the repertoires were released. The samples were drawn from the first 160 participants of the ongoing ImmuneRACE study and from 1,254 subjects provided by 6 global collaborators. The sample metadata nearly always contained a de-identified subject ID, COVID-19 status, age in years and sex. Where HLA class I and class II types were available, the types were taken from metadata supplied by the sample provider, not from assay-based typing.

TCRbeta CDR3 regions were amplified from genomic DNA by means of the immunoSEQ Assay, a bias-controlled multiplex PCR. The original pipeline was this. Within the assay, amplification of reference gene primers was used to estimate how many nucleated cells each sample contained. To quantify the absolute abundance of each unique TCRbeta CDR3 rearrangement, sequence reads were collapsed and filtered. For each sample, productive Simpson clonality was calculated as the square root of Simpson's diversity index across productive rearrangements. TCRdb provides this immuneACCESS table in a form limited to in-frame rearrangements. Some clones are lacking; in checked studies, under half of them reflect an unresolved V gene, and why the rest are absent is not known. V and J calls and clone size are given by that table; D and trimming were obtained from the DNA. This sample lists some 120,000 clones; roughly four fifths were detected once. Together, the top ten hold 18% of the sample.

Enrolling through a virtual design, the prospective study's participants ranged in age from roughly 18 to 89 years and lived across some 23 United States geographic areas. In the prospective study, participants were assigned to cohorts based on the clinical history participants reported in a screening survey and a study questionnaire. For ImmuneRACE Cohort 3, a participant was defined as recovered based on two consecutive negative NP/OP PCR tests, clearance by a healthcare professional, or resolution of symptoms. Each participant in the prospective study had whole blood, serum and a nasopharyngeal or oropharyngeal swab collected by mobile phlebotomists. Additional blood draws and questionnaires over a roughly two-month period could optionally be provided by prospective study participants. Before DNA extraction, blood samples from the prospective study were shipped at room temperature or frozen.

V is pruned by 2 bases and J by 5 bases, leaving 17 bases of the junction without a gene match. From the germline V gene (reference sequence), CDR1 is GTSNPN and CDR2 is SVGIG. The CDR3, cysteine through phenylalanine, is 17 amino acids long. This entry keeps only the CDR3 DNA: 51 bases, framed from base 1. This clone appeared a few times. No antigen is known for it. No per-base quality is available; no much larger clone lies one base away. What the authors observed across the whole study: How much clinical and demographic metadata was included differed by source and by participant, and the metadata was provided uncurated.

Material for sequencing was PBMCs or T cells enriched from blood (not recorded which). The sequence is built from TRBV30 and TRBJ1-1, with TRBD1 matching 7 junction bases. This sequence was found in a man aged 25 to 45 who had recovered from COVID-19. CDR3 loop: CAWSRDGSQGVGTEAFF. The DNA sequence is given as TGTGCCTGGAGTCGGGATGGATCTCAGGGGGTGGGTACTGAAGCTTTCTTT.